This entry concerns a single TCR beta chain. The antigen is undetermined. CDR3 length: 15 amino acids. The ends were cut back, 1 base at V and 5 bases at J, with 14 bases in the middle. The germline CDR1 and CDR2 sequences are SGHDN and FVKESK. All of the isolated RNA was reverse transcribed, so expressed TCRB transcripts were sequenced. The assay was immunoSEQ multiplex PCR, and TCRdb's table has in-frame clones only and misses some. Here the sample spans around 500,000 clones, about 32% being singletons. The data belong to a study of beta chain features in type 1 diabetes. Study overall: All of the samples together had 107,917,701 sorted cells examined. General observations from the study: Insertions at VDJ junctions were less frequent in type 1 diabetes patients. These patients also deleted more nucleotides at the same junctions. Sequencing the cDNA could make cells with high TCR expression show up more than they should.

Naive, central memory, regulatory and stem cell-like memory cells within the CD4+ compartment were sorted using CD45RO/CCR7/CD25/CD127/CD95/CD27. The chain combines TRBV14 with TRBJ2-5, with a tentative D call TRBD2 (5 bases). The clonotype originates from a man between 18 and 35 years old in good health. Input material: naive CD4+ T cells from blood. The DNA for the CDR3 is TGTGCCAGCAGCCAAGCGTCGCGGGTAGTGGAGACCCAGTACTTC. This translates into CASSQASRVVETQYF.